Detailed here is one TCR beta chain. Unique molecular identifiers were incorporated into the prepared TCRbeta library. Using its own MiXCR run on the PCR reads, TCRdb lists one record per CDR3 protein. Among about 270,000 distinct CDR3 sequences listed, almost 10% were seen once. Trimming took off 0 bases at V and 1 base at J, with 10 bases between the two ends. Germline values: CDR1 DFQATT, CDR2 SNEGSKA (reference sequence). The CDR3 runs 16 residues. This entry belongs to a study of T-cell reconstitution after alpha-beta-depleted transplantation in children. The rearrangement uses TRBV20-1 and TRBJ2-6; maybe TRBD2 (5 bases). This TCR was sampled from a human donor who donated a stem cell graft to a child with SCID. This specimen was PBMCs from the stem cell graft donor, taken from the stem cell graft. CDR3 sequence (DNA): TGCAGTGCTAGAGATCACGGGATGTCTGGGGCCAACGTCCTGACTTTC. Translation: CSARDHGMSGANVLTF.